This T cell receptor beta chain was profiled in a study of graft-versus-host responses after intestinal transplantation. The CDR3 spans 11 residues. Germline CDR1 reads SQVTM; CDR2 reads ANQGSEA. With 7 bases removed from V and 5 bases from J, the gap between germline ends came to 8 bases. Measured with immunoSEQ multiplex PCR; TCRdb has only the in-frame clones, and not every one. The top ten hold 4.4% of the sample, which has over 10,000 clones, 93% seen once. The chain uses TRBV29-1 and TRBJ2-2, with a tentative D call TRBD1 (6 bases). The sequencing here drew on PBMCs, taken roughly 1,100 days after intestinal transplantation. This TCR derives from a human patient who received an intestinal transplant, so some T cells may come from the graft donor. The CDR3 here is CSADRTGELFF. In nucleotides, the CDR3 is TGCAGCGCAGACAGGACCGGGGAGCTGTTTTTT.